These 30 T cell receptor beta chains came from one sample sequenced in a study of regulatory T cells in long-lasting Graves disease (dated by TCRdb to the early 2020s). The time point label, as the study defines it: persistent/refractory GD, antithyroid drugs over 5 years with positive TRAb. For both TCR sequencing and RNA sequencing, RNA was extracted from PBMCs in TRIzol. The library was built by means of multiplex PCR. The listed sequencing device is Illumina HiSeq 4000. TCR beta libraries were built with iRepertoire HTBI primers and Arm-PCR amplification of CDR3 regions. Using fastp trimming at Q25 and MiXCR clonotype assembly, TCRdb reanalyzed the public sequencing data and kept in-frame beta chains. Every CDR3 protein is listed once, alongside the most common genes and DNA of its rows. Counted in this sample were 400,000 or so distinct CDR3 sequences; 23% of them appeared once. The ten most abundant clones make up about a quarter of the sample.

The sequencing used peripheral blood mononuclear cells (PBMCs), collected when the disease was refractory, from a patient treated with antithyroid drugs. The receptors stem from a female donor with Graves disease.

This clonotype was picked up a small number of times. V is TRBV6-5 and J is TRBJ2-4; 12 bases map to TRBD2. Looked up from germline, CDR1 is MNHEY and CDR2 is SVGAGI. The CDR3 loop spans 18 amino acids. The J segment lost 1 base and the V segment lost 2 bases, leaving 6 bases of the junction unmatched. CDR3 bases: TGTGCCAGCAGTTACCGAAGGACTAGCGGGATGGCCAAAAACATTCAGTACTTC. Translated: CASSYRRTSGMAKNIQYF.

This clonotype was observed at least ten times. V gene TRBV20-1 combines with J gene TRBJ1-2; D ambiguous. V dropped 5 bases and J dropped 10 bases, with 14 bases sitting between them. This CDR3 is built from 11 residues. CDR1 and CDR2 (germline): DFQATT, SNEGSKA (reference sequence). In DNA form, the CDR3 reads TGCAGTGCTTACTTCGGACCCTCCTACACCTTC. Translating gives CSAYFGPSYTF.

This clonotype was seen a handful of times. A much larger clone sits a single nucleotide away, making a read error possible. This rearrangement joins TRBV28 to TRBJ1-5; no definite D call. This CDR3 is 16 amino acids long. Germline CDR1 and CDR2: MDHEN and SYDVKM. The CDR3 DNA reads as TGTGCCAACAGTTTCCGACAACCTCAGGGCAATCAGCCCCAGCATTTT. It encodes CANSFRQPQGNQPQHF.

This clonotype was observed at least ten times. The genes are TRBV12-3 or TRBV12-4 and TRBJ2-1, with 7 bases aligning to TRBD2. V dropped 1 base and J dropped 8; count of bases not matched to a gene: 14. This CDR3 spans 17 amino acids. As DNA, the CDR3 is TGTGCCAGCAGTTTAGAACAGGTCGGAGCGGGGAGCCATGAGCAGTTCTTC. This translates into CASSLEQVGAGSHEQFF.

J is TRBJ1-5 and V is TRBV20-1; D uncertain. This CDR3 has 14 amino acids. In germline, CDR1 is DFQATT, CDR2 SNEGSKA (reference sequence). The V end lost 3 bases, the J end lost 1 base, and 10 bases lay between the germline ends. The CDR3 DNA sequence: TGCAGTGCTAGTTCCCGTTCCAGCAATCAGCCCCAGCATTTT. It encodes CSASSRSSNQPQHF.

This clonotype was recorded many times. The chain recombines TRBV28 with TRBJ1-5; D gene ambiguous. CDR1 MDHEN and CDR2 SYDVKM come from the germline V gene. The V end lost 4 bases, the J end lost 3 bases, and 10 bases lay between the germline ends. The CDR3 length is 14 residues. Here the CDR3 DNA reads TGTGCCAGCAGTTCCGCGGAGCTCAATCAGCCCCAGCATTTT. Its protein product is CASSSAELNQPQHF.

In this sample, this clonotype turned up many times. The V and J genes are TRBV28 and TRBJ2-7, with D unresolved. Trimming cost V 6 bases and J 4 bases, with 10 bases left between them. CDR1 MDHEN and CDR2 SYDVKM come from the germline V gene. The CDR3 consists of 12 residues. The CDR3 region has the DNA TGTGCCAGCAGCCACCCAGAGTACGAGCAGTACTTC. Residues: CASSHPEYEQYF.

The chain joins TRBV5-8 to TRBJ1-6; 8 positions match TRBD1. V dropped 4 bases and J dropped 5; count of bases not matched to a gene: 5. CDR3 length: 15 amino acids. From germline, CDR1 is SGHTS and CDR2 YDEGEE. The CDR3 coding sequence is TGTGCCAGCAGCCGGGGACAGGCGGATAATTCACCCCTCCACTTT. It codes for CASSRGQADNSPLHF.

This clonotype was counted at least ten times. The chain has TRBV15 and TRBJ2-5; D is unclear. V lost 3 bases and J lost 4, with 15 bases in between. There are 15 residues in the CDR3. The V gene's germline CDR1 is LNHNV and CDR2 YYDKDF (reference sequence). In DNA, the CDR3 is TGTGCCACCAGCAGTTCCTACAAGTTGAGAGAGACCCAGTACTTC. Its protein is CATSSSYKLRETQYF.

This clonotype was detected many times. The chain carries TRBV7-9 and TRBJ2-7; unclear D gene. V lost 2 bases, J lost 0 bases, and 14 bases lay in between. The CDR3 totals 16 residues. Per the germline V gene, CDR1 is SEHNR and CDR2 is FQNEAQ (reference sequence). The CDR3, as DNA: TGTGCCAGCAGCTTAACCCAAGGCCTCATCTCCTACGAGCAGTACTTC. The encoded protein is CASSLTQGLISYEQYF.

There are a few counts of this clonotype. The chain links TRBV27 to TRBJ2-6; 8 positions match TRBD2. CDR1 and CDR2 from the germline V gene are MNHEY and SMNVEV (reference sequence). V gave up 4 bases and J gave up 4 bases; unmatched junction bases: 9. This CDR3 contains 17 residues. CDR3 amino acids: CASSSWPGGVGANVLTF. In DNA, the CDR3 is TGTGCCAGCAGTTCCTGGCCGGGGGGGGTGGGGGCCAACGTCCTGACTTTC.

This clonotype was counted only a few times. This chain uses TRBV2 with TRBJ2-4; D ambiguous. Germline loops: CDR1 SNHLY, CDR2 FYNNEI. The CDR3 contains 12 residues. V shed 7 bases and J shed 8 bases, with 12 bases lying between them. CDR3 sequence reads: CASTVSVDIQYF. In DNA form, the CDR3 reads TGTGCCAGCACAGTTTCAGTTGACATTCAGTACTTC.

This clonotype was counted at least ten times. The chain has TRBV28 and TRBJ1-5, with D tentatively TRBD1 (5 bases). V was cut by 1 base and J by 2 bases, with 9 bases left in between. The V gene's germline CDR1 is MDHEN and CDR2 SYDVKM. The CDR3 has 15 residues. The CDR3 bases are TGTGCCAGCAGTTTATCAGGGTCGGGCAATCAGCCCCAGCATTTT. Amino acids: CASSLSGSGNQPQHF.

This clonotype has only a few counts. V is TRBV11-2 and J is TRBJ2-2; D uncertain. Trimming left V 5 bases short and J 8 bases short, with 15 bases between. The CDR3 runs 14 residues. CDR1 SGHAT and CDR2 FQNNGV come from the germline V gene. Here the CDR3 DNA reads TGTGCCAGCAGCCCCATCCCGGGCGTGGGGGAGCTGTTTTTT. The encoded protein is CASSPIPGVGELFF.

The J gene is TRBJ1-1, the V gene TRBV7-2; D unclear. From germline, CDR1 is SGHTA and CDR2 FQGNSA. This CDR3 contains 14 residues. Between the trimmed V and J ends, which lost 5 bases and 6 bases, there was a span of 16 bases. DNA of the CDR3: TGTGCCAGCAGCCAATATATGAGGGCGCCTGAAGCTTTCTTT. The encoded protein is CASSQYMRAPEAFF. The entire variable domain, with the rest obtained from reference TRBV7-2 and TRBJ1-1, is as follows: GAGVSQSPSNKVTEKGKDVELRCDPISGHTALYWYRQSLGQGLEFLIYFQGNSAPDKSGLPSDRFSAERTGGSVSTLTIQRTQQEDSAVYLCASSQYMRAPEAFFGQGTRLTVV.

J is TRBJ2-7 and V is TRBV20-1, with TRBD2 identical over 7 bases. The germline CDR1 and CDR2 sequences are DFQATT and SNEGSKA (reference sequence). V lost 0 bases to trimming and J lost 2 bases; unmatched junction nucleotides: 4. The CDR3 runs 14 residues. CDR3 sequence reads: CSARDAGDPYEQYF. The CDR3 DNA sequence: TGCAGTGCTAGAGACGCGGGAGACCCCTACGAGCAGTACTTC.

This clonotype was counted at least ten times. The CDR3 sequence is CASRQPGQGRHEQYF. DNA for the CDR3: TGTGCCAGCAGACAGCCGGGACAGGGTAGACACGAGCAGTACTTC. J is TRBJ2-7 and V is TRBV7-8, with 9 bases identical to TRBD1. The V segment lost 6 bases and the J segment 5 bases; nucleotides outside the gene matches: 11. Germline CDR1 SGHVS, CDR2 FQNEAQ. This CDR3 region has 15 residues. Based on the CDR3 plus reference TRBV7-8 and TRBJ2-7, the full variable domain is GAGVSQSPRYKVAKRGQDVALRCDPISGHVSLFWYQQALGQGPEFLTYFQNEAQLDKSGLPSDRFFAERPEGSVSTLKIQRTQQEDSAVYLCASRQPGQGRHEQYFGPGTRLTVT.

This clonotype came up many times. The chain joins TRBV6-1 to TRBJ1-5, with 7 bases fitting TRBD1. The V and J ends lost 6 bases and 0 bases, in that order; junction bases with no gene match: 8. The germline CDR1 and CDR2 sequences are MNHNS and SASEGT. The CDR3 length is 16 residues. The CDR3 loop reads CASSPGQTYSNQPQHF. CDR3 DNA: TGTGCCAGCAGCCCGGGACAGACCTATAGCAATCAGCCCCAGCATTTT.

This clonotype was counted ten times or more. The rearrangement links TRBV5-1 to TRBJ1-1, with TRBD1 as a possible D gene (6 bases). V shed 5 bases and J shed 2 bases, with 16 bases lying between them. Germline V CDR1 and CDR2: SGHRS, YFSETQ. The CDR3 covers 15 residues. Here the CDR3 reads CASRQFSGDNTEAFF. CDR3 bases: TGCGCCAGCAGACAATTTTCAGGGGATAACACTGAAGCTTTCTTT.

This clonotype was seen a handful of times. The chain is built from TRBV5-5 and TRBJ2-5; 8 nucleotides line up with TRBD1. The J segment lost 1 base and the V segment lost 1 base, leaving 15 bases of the junction unmatched. Per germline, CDR1 SGHKS and CDR2 YYEKEE (reference sequence). This CDR3 region has 19 residues. CDR3 coding DNA: TGTGCCAGCAGCTTGCTCCCGCTTTTGACAGGGGCTATCCAAGAGACCCAGTACTTC. It translates to CASSLLPLLTGAIQETQYF.

This clonotype has more than one count but fewer than ten. The rearrangement uses TRBV6-1 and TRBJ2-7; D remains ambiguous. Germline values: CDR1 MNHNS, CDR2 SASEGT. CDR3 length: 16 amino acids. V lost 6 bases to trimming and J lost 4 bases, with 22 bases between them. This CDR3 reads CASSGVRDFPKYEQYF. CDR3 DNA sequence: TGTGCCAGCAGCGGTGTAAGGGATTTCCCCAAGTACGAGCAGTACTTC.

The gene calls are TRBV6-1 and TRBJ2-7; 10 bases align to TRBD2. CDR1 MNHNS and CDR2 SASEGT come from the germline V gene. V shed 5 bases, J shed 6 bases, and the junction held 10 bases outside the gene matches. This CDR3 contains 15 residues. This CDR3 is CASSRGLAETCEQYF. DNA of the CDR3: TGTGCCAGCAGTAGAGGACTAGCGGAAACCTGCGAGCAGTACTTC.

The rearrangement links TRBV7-8 to TRBJ1-1; 10 bases fit TRBD1. Germline V gene data show CDR1 as SGHVS and CDR2 as FQNEAQ. After removal of 5 bases from V and 8 bases from J, the junction contained 2 bases not matched to a gene. This CDR3 contains 12 residues. The CDR3 spells CASSPDRGEAFF. The CDR3 DNA reads TGTGCCAGCAGCCCGGACAGGGGGGAAGCTTTCTTT.

The rearrangement joins TRBV7-9 to TRBJ2-7, with TRBD1 matching over 8 bases. The CDR3 consists of 14 residues. V lost 6 bases to trimming and J lost 2 bases; unmatched junction nucleotides: 6. Looked up from germline, CDR1 is SEHNR and CDR2 is FQNEAQ (reference sequence). CDR3 DNA sequence: TGTGCCAGCAGATCGGACAGGGTGCCCTACGAGCAGTACTTC. Translating gives CASRSDRVPYEQYF.

There are many counts of this clonotype. This chain uses TRBV20-1 with TRBJ1-5; 7 nucleotides line up with TRBD1. The CDR3 is made up of 14 amino acids. From germline, CDR1 is DFQATT and CDR2 SNEGSKA (reference sequence). J gave up 3 bases and V 1 base, and 3 bases lay outside the gene matches. This chain's CDR3 is CSARGGQINQPQHF. CDR3 nucleotide sequence: TGCAGTGCTAGAGGGGGACAGATCAATCAGCCCCAGCATTTT.

This clonotype was seen only a few times. The gene calls are TRBV2 and TRBJ2-2; either TRBD1 or TRBD2 may supply D (6 bases each). This CDR3 contains 14 residues. Per the germline V gene, CDR1 is SNHLY and CDR2 is FYNNEI. V was trimmed by 8 bases and J by 1 base, leaving 11 bases between them. The CDR3 protein is CASGKGGNTGELFF. CDR3 sequence (DNA): TGTGCCAGCGGAAAGGGGGGGAACACCGGGGAGCTGTTTTTT.

The chain joins TRBV27 to TRBJ2-1; TRBD2 agrees at 7 bases. The CDR3 consists of 18 residues. Germline CDR1 and CDR2: MNHEY and SMNVEV (reference sequence). V trimming: 2 bases; J trimming: 0 bases; junction bases outside the gene matches: 10. The CDR3, as DNA: TGTGCCAGCAGTTTAATCGGCGGGAGCGCTTTCTCCTACAATGAGCAGTTCTTC. It encodes CASSLIGGSAFSYNEQFF.

This chain joins TRBV27 and TRBJ2-1, with D unclear. The germline V and J ends were trimmed by 8 bases and 8 bases, with 16 bases remaining between them. CDR1 and CDR2 (germline): MNHEY, SMNVEV (reference sequence). The CDR3 runs to 13 residues. The CDR3 is CASGPVGLYEQFF. CDR3 nucleotides: TGTGCCAGCGGACCCGTGGGTCTGTATGAGCAGTTCTTC.

J is TRBJ1-2 and V is TRBV7-2; D gene ambiguous. There are 16 residues in the CDR3. Deletions cut 2 bases from V and 4 bases from J, with 17 bases between. Germline V gene data show CDR1 as SGHTA and CDR2 as FQGNSA. The CDR3 DNA sequence: TGTGCCAGCAGCTTACTTCCTCTCCCGAGCAGCTATGGCTACACCTTC. Amino acid sequence: CASSLLPLPSSYGYTF.

J is TRBJ2-5 and V is TRBV30; D remains unclear. In germline, CDR1 is GTSNPN, CDR2 SVGIG (reference sequence). The CDR3 spans 14 residues. Trimming took off 0 bases at V and 5 bases at J, with 13 bases between the two ends. The CDR3 DNA is TGTGCCTGGAGTGTATTGCAGGTCTCGGAGACCCAGTACTTC. Protein product: CAWSVLQVSETQYF. Combining the CDR3 with reference TRBV30 and TRBJ2-5 gives the whole variable domain SQTIHQWPATLVQPVGSPLSLECTVEGTSNPNLYWYRQAAGRGLQLLFYSVGIGQISSEVPQNLSASRPQDRQFILSSKKLLLSDSGFYLCAWSVLQVSETQYFGPGTRLLVL.